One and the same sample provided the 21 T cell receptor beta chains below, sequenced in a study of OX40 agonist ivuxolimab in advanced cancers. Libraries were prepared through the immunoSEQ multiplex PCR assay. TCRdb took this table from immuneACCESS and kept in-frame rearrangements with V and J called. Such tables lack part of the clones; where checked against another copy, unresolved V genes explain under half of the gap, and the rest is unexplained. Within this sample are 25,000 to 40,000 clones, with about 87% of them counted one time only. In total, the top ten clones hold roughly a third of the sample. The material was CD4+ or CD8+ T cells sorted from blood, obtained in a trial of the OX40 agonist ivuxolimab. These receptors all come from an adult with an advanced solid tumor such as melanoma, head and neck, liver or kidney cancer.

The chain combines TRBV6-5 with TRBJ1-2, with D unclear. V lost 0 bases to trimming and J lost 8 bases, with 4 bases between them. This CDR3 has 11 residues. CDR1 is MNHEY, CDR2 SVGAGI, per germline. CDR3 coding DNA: TGTGCCAGCAGTTACTCGACCGGCTACACCTTC. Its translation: CASSYSTGYTF.

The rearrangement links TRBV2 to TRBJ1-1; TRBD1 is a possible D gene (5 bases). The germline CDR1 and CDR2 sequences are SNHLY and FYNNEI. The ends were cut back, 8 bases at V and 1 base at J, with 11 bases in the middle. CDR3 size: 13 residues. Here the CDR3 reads CASSGLKNTEAFF. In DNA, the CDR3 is TGTGCCAGCTCGGGACTGAAGAACACTGAAGCTTTCTTT.

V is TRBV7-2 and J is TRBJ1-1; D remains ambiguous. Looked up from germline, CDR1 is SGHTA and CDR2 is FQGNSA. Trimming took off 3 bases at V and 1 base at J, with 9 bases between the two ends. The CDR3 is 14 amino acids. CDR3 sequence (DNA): TGTGCCAGCAGCTTTATGGGAACGAACACTGAAGCTTTCTTT. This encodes CASSFMGTNTEAFF.

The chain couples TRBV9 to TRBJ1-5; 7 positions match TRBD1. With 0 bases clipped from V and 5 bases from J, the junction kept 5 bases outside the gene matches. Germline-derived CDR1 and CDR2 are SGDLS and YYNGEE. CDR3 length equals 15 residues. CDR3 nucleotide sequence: TGTGCCAGCAGCGTAGAGGGGGCAGCGGATCAGCCCCAGCATTTT. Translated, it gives CASSVEGAADQPQHF.

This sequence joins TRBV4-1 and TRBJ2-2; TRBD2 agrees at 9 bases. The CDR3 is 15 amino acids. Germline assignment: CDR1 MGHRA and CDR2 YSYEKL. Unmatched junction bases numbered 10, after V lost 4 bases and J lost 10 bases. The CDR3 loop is CASSPLRGGLEELFF. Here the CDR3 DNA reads TGCGCCAGCAGCCCTTTGCGGGGGGGCCTCGAGGAGCTGTTTTTT.

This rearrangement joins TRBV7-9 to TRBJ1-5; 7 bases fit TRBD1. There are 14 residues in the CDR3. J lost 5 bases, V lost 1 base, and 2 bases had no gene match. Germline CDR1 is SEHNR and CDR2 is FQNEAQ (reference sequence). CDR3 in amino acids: CASSLVDRDQPQHF. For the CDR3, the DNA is TGTGCCAGCAGCTTAGTTGACAGGGATCAGCCCCAGCATTTT.

CDR3 sequence: CATSRDIQDSAPSYEQYF. In nucleotides, the CDR3 is TGTGCCACCAGCAGGGACATCCAAGACAGTGCTCCATCCTACGAGCAGTACTTC. The V and J genes are TRBV15 and TRBJ2-7; perhaps TRBD1 as D (5 bases). This CDR3 is built from 18 residues. Per the germline V gene, CDR1 is LNHNV and CDR2 is YYDKDF (reference sequence). V gave up 3 bases and J gave up 1 base, with 22 bases separating them.

In DNA form, the CDR3 reads TGTGCCAGCAGCGAGTCGGGAAGCCAAGATACGCAGTATTTT. Protein: CASSESGSQDTQYF. V is TRBV9 and J is TRBJ2-3; perhaps TRBD2 as D (5 bases). This CDR3 spans 14 amino acids. The germline V gene encodes CDR1 SGDLS and CDR2 YYNGEE. Trimming removed 3 bases at V and 5 bases at J, with 13 bases between.

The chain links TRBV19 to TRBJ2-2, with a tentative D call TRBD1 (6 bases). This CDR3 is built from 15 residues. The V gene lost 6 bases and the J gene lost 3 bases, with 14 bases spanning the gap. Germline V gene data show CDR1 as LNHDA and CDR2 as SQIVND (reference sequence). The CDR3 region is CASSFRTEYTGELFF. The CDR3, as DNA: TGTGCCAGTAGCTTCCGGACAGAGTACACCGGGGAGCTGTTTTTT.

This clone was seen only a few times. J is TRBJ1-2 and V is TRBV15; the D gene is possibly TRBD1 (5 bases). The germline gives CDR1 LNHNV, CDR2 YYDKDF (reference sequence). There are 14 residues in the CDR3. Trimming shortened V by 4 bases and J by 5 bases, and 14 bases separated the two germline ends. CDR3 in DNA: TGTGCCACCAGCACCCCCGGGGGGTGGTATGGCTACACCTTC. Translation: CATSTPGGWYGYTF.

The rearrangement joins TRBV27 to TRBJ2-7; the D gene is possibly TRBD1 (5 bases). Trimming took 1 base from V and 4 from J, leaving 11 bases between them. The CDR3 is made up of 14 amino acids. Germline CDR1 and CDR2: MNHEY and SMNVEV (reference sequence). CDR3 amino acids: CASSLLGVPYEQYF. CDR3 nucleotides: TGTGCCAGCAGTTTATTAGGGGTACCATACGAGCAGTACTTC.

The CDR3 nucleotides are TGCAGCGTTACAGGGGGTACGGTAGAAGCTTTCTTT. This sequence encodes CSVTGGTVEAFF. The J gene is TRBJ1-1, the V gene TRBV29-1; 8 nucleotides line up with TRBD1. The germline CDR1 and CDR2 sequences are SQVTM and ANQGSEA. The CDR3 loop spans 12 amino acids. The V gene end was trimmed by 5 bases and the J gene end by 8 bases; junction bases not matched to a gene: 7.

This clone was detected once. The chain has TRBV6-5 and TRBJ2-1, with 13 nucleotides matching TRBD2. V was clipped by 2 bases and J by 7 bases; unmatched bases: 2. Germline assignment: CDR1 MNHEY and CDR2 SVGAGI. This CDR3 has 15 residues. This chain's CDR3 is CASSYETSGGNEQFF. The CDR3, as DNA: TGTGCCAGCAGTTACGAGACTAGCGGGGGGAATGAGCAGTTCTTC.

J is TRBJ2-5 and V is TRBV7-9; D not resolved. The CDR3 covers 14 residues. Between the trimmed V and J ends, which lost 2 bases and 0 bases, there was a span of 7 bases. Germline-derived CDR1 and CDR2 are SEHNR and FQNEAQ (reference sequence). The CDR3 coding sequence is TGTGCCAGCAGCTTATGGCAGGACCAAGAGACCCAGTACTTC. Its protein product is CASSLWQDQETQYF.

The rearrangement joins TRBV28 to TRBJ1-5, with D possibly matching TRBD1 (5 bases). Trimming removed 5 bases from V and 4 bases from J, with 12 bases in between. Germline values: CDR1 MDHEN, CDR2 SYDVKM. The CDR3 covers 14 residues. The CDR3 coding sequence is TGTGCCAGCAGTATTATAGGGGTGAATCAGCCCCAGCATTTT. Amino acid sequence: CASSIIGVNQPQHF.

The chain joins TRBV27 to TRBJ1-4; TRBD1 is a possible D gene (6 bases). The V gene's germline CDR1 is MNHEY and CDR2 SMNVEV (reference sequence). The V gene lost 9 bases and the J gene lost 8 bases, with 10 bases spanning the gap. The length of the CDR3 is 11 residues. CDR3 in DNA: TGTGCCAGTGGGGGCTGGGAAAAACTGTTTTTT. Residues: CASGGWEKLFF. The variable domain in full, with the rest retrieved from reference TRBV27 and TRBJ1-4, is EAQVTQNPRYLITVTGKKLTVTCSQNMNHEYMSWYRQDPGLGLRQIYYSMNVEVTDKGDVPEGYKVSRKEKRNFPLILESPSPNQTSLYFCASGGWEKLFFGSGTQLSVL.

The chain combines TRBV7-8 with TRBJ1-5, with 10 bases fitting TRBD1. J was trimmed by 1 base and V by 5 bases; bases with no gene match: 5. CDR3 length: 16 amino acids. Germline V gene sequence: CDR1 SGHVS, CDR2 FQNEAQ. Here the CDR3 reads CASSGDRGQSNQPQHF. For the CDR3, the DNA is TGTGCCAGCAGCGGTGACAGGGGGCAAAGCAATCAGCCCCAGCATTTT.

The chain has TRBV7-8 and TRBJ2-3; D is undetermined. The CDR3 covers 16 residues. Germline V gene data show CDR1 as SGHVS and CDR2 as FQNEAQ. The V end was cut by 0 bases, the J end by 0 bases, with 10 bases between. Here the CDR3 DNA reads TGTGCCAGCAGCTTAGCGGCAGGCTCTAGCACAGATACGCAGTATTTT. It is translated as CASSLAAGSSTDTQYF.

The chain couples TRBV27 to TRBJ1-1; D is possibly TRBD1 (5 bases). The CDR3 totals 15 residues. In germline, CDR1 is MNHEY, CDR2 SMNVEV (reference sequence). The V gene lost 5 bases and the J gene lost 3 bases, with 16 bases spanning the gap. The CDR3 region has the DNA TGTGCCAGCAGTGTGCTTGGGGCATTTCACACTGAAGCTTTCTTT. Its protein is CASSVLGAFHTEAFF.

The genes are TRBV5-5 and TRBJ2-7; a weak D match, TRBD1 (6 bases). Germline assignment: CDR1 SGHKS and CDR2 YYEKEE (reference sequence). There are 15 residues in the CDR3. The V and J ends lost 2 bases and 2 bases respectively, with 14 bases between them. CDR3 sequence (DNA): TGTGCCAGCAGCTTAGTGCCAGGGGAAACCTACGAGCAGTACTTC. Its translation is CASSLVPGETYEQYF.

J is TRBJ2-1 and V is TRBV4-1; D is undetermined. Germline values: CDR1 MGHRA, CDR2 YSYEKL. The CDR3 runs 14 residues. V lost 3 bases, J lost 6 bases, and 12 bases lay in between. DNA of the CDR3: TGCGCCAGCAGCCACGAGATCTCACTCAATGAGCAGTTCTTC. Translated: CASSHEISLNEQFF.